Each of the 25 T cell receptor beta chains below was sequenced from the same sample in a study of T cells after yellow fever vaccination. TCRdb reprocessed the 5' RACE reads via MiXCR and lists one record per CDR3 protein. Seen here are a few hundred thousand distinct CDR3 sequences, approximately 18% observed once, and the top ten hold roughly a sixth. The sequencing here drew on PBMCs, taken before the yellow fever booster vaccination. The source is a man aged 18 to 30 who received the YFV17D yellow fever vaccine.

This clonotype was counted between two and nine times. The chain recombines TRBV6-5 with TRBJ2-7; 7 bases map to TRBD1. This CDR3 is 15 amino acids long. The V gene's germline CDR1 is MNHEY and CDR2 SVGAGI. J was trimmed by 0 bases and V by 6 bases; bases with no gene match: 8. DNA for the CDR3: TGTGCCAGCAGGCCGGGACAGCGAGCCTCCTACGAGCAGTACTTC. Amino acid sequence: CASRPGQRASYEQYF.

The rearrangement uses TRBV7-9 and TRBJ2-7; 9 bases are a match to TRBD2. Germline CDR1 is SEHNR and CDR2 is FQNEAQ (reference sequence). Trimming took 1 base from V and 5 from J; bases not matched to a gene: 6. The CDR3 is made up of 15 amino acids. DNA for the CDR3: TGTGCCAGCAGCTTAGGCCCTAGCGGGGTCCACGAGCAGTACGTC. This sequence encodes CASSLGPSGVHEQYV.

This clonotype has only a few counts. The chain joins TRBV10-3 to TRBJ2-1, with 8 bases lining up with TRBD2. The CDR3 is made up of 14 amino acids. The germline V gene has CDR1 ENHRY and CDR2 SYGVKD. V gave up 6 bases and J gave up 0 bases; unmatched junction bases: 1. The CDR3 sequence: CAIRAGDSYNEQFF. Here the CDR3 DNA reads TGTGCCATCAGAGCGGGGGACTCCTACAATGAGCAGTTCTTC.

V and J are TRBV10-3 and TRBJ2-1; D may match TRBD1 or TRBD2 (5 bases each). CDR1 and CDR2 (germline): ENHRY, SYGVKD. The germline V and J ends were trimmed by 3 bases and 6 bases, with 15 bases remaining between them. The CDR3 loop spans 15 amino acids. The CDR3 DNA reads as TGTGCCATCAGTGATCCCTCTGGGACGCGCAATGAGCAGTTCTTC. Protein: CAISDPSGTRNEQFF.

V is TRBV7-9 and J is TRBJ2-1; D uncertain. V was pared by 5 bases and J by 10 bases, with 12 bases between. The CDR3 length is 12 residues. Per germline, CDR1 SEHNR and CDR2 FQNEAQ (reference sequence). The CDR3 protein is CASSPLDGEQFF. The CDR3, as DNA: TGTGCCAGCAGCCCCCTAGATGGGGAGCAGTTCTTC.

This clonotype occurred a few times. This chain connects TRBV12-3 or TRBV12-4 to TRBJ1-5; perhaps TRBD1 as D (6 bases). Trimming took off 5 bases at V and 5 bases at J, with 13 bases between the two ends. CDR3 length: 14 amino acids. This CDR3 is CASSPGQSDQPQHF. CDR3 DNA: TGTGCCAGCAGTCCCGGACAGAGCGATCAGCCCCAGCATTTT.

The chain is built from TRBV6-1 and TRBJ2-7; 8 positions agree with TRBD1. CDR3 length: 15 amino acids. CDR1 MNHNS and CDR2 SASEGT come from the germline V gene. V dropped 5 bases and J dropped 4; count of bases not matched to a gene: 10. For the CDR3, the DNA is TGTGCCAGCAGTAAGAAATGGGACAGGATTTACGAGCAGTACTTC. Amino acids: CASSKKWDRIYEQYF.

This clonotype turned up a few times. This sequence joins TRBV7-2 and TRBJ2-3, with D tentatively TRBD1 or TRBD2 (5 bases each). Trimming cost V 0 bases and J 4 bases, with 8 bases left between them. Looked up from germline, CDR1 is SGHTA and CDR2 is FQGNSA. The CDR3 is 14 residues long. CDR3 in DNA: TGTGCCAGCAGCTTAGCGGGACGGGCAGATACGCAGTATTTT. Translated: CASSLAGRADTQYF.

The V gene is TRBV7-9, the J gene TRBJ1-1; weak D call: TRBD1 (5 bases). CDR1 SEHNR and CDR2 FQNEAQ come from the germline V gene (reference sequence). The ends were cut back, 4 bases at V and 3 bases at J, with 15 bases in the middle. CDR3 length equals 15 residues. The CDR3 loop reads CASSSTDTFDTEAFF. DNA for the CDR3: TGTGCCAGCAGCTCGACGGACACATTTGACACTGAAGCTTTCTTT.

The rearrangement uses TRBV2 and TRBJ2-7, with 8 bases that match TRBD1. V lost 7 bases, J lost 2 bases, and 13 bases stayed unmatched. The length of the CDR3 is 16 residues. Germline values: CDR1 SNHLY, CDR2 FYNNEI. CDR3 nucleotide sequence: TGTGCCAGCAACTCTCCCCGGACAGGGAAAACCTACGAGCAGTACTTC. Its translation is CASNSPRTGKTYEQYF. The full variable domain, completed using reference TRBV2 and TRBJ2-7, is EPEVTQTPSHQVTQMGQEVILRCVPISNHLYFYWYRQILGQKVEFLVSFYNNEISEKSEIFDDQFSVERPDGSNFTLKIRSTKLEDSAMYFCASNSPRTGKTYEQYFGPGTRLTVT.

V gene TRBV29-1 combines with J gene TRBJ2-7; D possibly corresponds to TRBD1 (7 bases). The CDR3 is 17 amino acids. V gave up 1 base and J gave up 4 bases, with 23 bases separating them. Germline V CDR1 and CDR2: SQVTM, ANQGSEA. DNA for the CDR3: TGCAGCGTTGAAGTTAGGGTTCGGGGGACAGAAGGATACGAGCAGTACTTC. It yields the protein CSVEVRVRGTEGYEQYF.

This clonotype was seen only a few times. The chain has TRBV6-6 and TRBJ1-5, with unresolved D. Germline V gives CDR1 MNHNY, CDR2 SVGAGI (reference sequence). CDR3 size: 12 residues. V was shortened by 4 bases and J by 7 bases, with 8 bases between the two germline ends. CDR3 nucleotides: TGTGCCAGCAGTTGGCAGGCGCAGCCCCAGCATTTT. As protein: CASSWQAQPQHF.

The chain combines TRBV11-2 with TRBJ2-2; D not certain. Germline CDR1 SGHAT, CDR2 FQNNGV. Trimming took 0 bases from V and 11 from J, leaving 19 bases between them. The CDR3 loop spans 16 amino acids. The DNA for the CDR3 is TGTGCCAGCAGCTTAGATCTCTACAGCCGAAGCTTTGAGCTGTTTTTT. Translation gives CASSLDLYSRSFELFF.

This clonotype occurred many times. V usage is TRBV4-3 and J usage is TRBJ2-2; D is uncertain. Germline CDR1 reads LGHNA; CDR2 reads YSLEER. Trimming shortened V by 0 bases and J by 9 bases, and 11 bases separated the two germline ends. The CDR3 loop spans 14 amino acids. Here the CDR3 DNA reads TGCGCCAGCAGCCAAGATCTGCTGCGGAGGGAGCTGTTTTTT. Protein product: CASSQDLLRRELFF.

V gene TRBV7-9 combines with J gene TRBJ2-5; a possible D gene is TRBD1 (6 bases). This CDR3 spans 17 amino acids. Deletions cut 6 bases from V and 4 bases from J, with 24 bases between. Germline-derived CDR1 and CDR2 are SEHNR and FQNEAQ (reference sequence). The CDR3 region is CASSSGRDTQIGETQYF. CDR3 nucleotide sequence: TGTGCCAGCAGTTCAGGCCGGGACACCCAAATTGGAGAGACCCAGTACTTC.

The rearrangement links TRBV10-3 to TRBJ1-4; the D gene is possibly TRBD1 (5 bases). Germline CDR1 reads ENHRY; CDR2 reads SYGVKD. V was clipped by 11 bases and J by 3 bases, with 19 bases between them. This CDR3 contains 15 residues. The CDR3 DNA reads as TGTGCCGCAAGGCAAGGACACGGGGCTAATGAAAAACTGTTTTTT. Translation gives CAARQGHGANEKLFF.

This clonotype was observed a few times. The gene calls are TRBV9 and TRBJ1-2; D gene unclear. The V gene's germline CDR1 is SGDLS and CDR2 YYNGEE. This CDR3 has 13 residues. Trimming took 1 base from V and 4 from J, leaving 8 bases between them. The CDR3, as DNA: TGTGCCAGCAGCGTATCCGGGATCTATGGCTACACCTTC. This codes for CASSVSGIYGYTF.

This clonotype has ten or more counts. This sequence joins TRBV7-6 and TRBJ2-5, with D uncertain. This CDR3 is built from 14 residues. The V and J ends lost 1 base and 1 base respectively, with 7 bases between them. Looked up from germline, CDR1 is SGHVS and CDR2 is FNYEAQ. In nucleotides, the CDR3 is TGTGCCAGCAGCTTAGTTAAAGGCCAAGAGACCCAGTACTTC. Amino acids: CASSLVKGQETQYF. Variable domain in full (rest from reference TRBV7-6 and TRBJ2-5): GAGVSQSPRYKVTKRGQDVALRCDPISGHVSLYWYRQALGQGPEFLTYFNYEAQQDKSGLPNDRFSAERPEGSISTLTIQRTEQRDSAMYRCASSLVKGQETQYFGPGTRLLVL.

The table lists this clonotype with a few counts. The genes are TRBV7-2 and TRBJ1-3, with a tentative D call TRBD1 (5 bases). CDR1 is SGHTA, CDR2 FQGNSA, per germline. Trimming pared 5 bases from V and 3 bases from J, leaving 17 bases between. The CDR3 is 16 residues long. In DNA, the CDR3 is TGTGCCAGCAGCCCCAATCAGGGAAGATTTGGAAACACCATATATTTT. Its translation is CASSPNQGRFGNTIYF.

This clonotype appeared a few times. The chain links TRBV4-2 to TRBJ2-5; D possibly corresponds to TRBD1 (6 bases). The germline gives CDR1 LGHNA, CDR2 YNFKEQ. There are 15 residues in the CDR3. The V end lost 3 bases, the J end lost 2 bases, and 13 bases lay between the germline ends. The CDR3 spells CASSHAPGAQETQYF. DNA for the CDR3: TGTGCCAGCAGCCATGCCCCAGGGGCTCAAGAGACCCAGTACTTC.

A note on this clonotype: The junction differs from germline at one of its ends, possibly a read error. The gene calls are TRBV2 and TRBJ2-3; 7 bases are shared with TRBD1. CDR3 length: 12 amino acids. Germline values: CDR1 SNHLY, CDR2 FYNNEI. CDR3 in amino acids: CGSSGDSVTQYF. The CDR3 nucleotides are TGTGGCAGCAGTGGGGACAGCGTAACGCAGTATTTT.

This clonotype has only a few counts. This sequence joins TRBV5-6 and TRBJ2-7; 9 bases map to TRBD1. Trimming cost V 3 bases and J 3 bases; bases outside gene matches: 4. The CDR3 covers 14 residues. The germline gives CDR1 SGHDT, CDR2 YYEEEE. CDR3 DNA sequence: TGTGCCAGCAGCTCCACAGGGGGCTTCTACGAGCAGTACTTC. This gives the protein CASSSTGGFYEQYF.

The sample holds a few counts of this clonotype. The chain couples TRBV6-6 to TRBJ2-7; TRBD1 might be the D (5 bases). Looked up from germline, CDR1 is MNHNY and CDR2 is SVGAGI (reference sequence). Trimming took off 8 bases at V and 4 bases at J, with 9 bases between the two ends. The CDR3 length is 11 residues. The CDR3 reads CASAGFYEQYV. In DNA, the CDR3 is TGTGCCAGCGCAGGGTTTTACGAGCAGTACGTC.

The genes are TRBV7-9 and TRBJ2-2; D remains unclear. This CDR3 is built from 13 residues. Germline assignment: CDR1 SEHNR and CDR2 FQNEAQ (reference sequence). V lost 4 bases to trimming and J lost 5 bases, with 8 bases between them. The DNA for the CDR3 is TGTGCCAGCAGCTACGACGGGACCGGGGAGCTGTTTTTT. Residues: CASSYDGTGELFF.

This clonotype was seen ten or more times. The V call is TRBV6-5, the J call TRBJ1-1, with D possibly TRBD1 on 5 matching bases. V lost 2 bases, J lost 5 bases, and 15 bases lay in between. Germline V gene sequence: CDR1 MNHEY, CDR2 SVGAGI. The CDR3 is 15 amino acids. As DNA, the CDR3 is TGTGCCAGCAGTTACCTAGTAGGGGCAGGGACTGAAGCTTTCTTT. As protein: CASSYLVGAGTEAFF.